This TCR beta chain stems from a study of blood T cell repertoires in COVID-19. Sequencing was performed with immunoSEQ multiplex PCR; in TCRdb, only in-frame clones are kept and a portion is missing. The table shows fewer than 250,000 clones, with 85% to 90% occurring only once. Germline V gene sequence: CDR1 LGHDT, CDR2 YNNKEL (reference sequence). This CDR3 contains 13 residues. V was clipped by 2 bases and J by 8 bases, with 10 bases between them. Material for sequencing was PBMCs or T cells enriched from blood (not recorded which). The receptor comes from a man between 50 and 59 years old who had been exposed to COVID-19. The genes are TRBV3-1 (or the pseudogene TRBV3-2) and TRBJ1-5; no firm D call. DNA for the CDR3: TGTGCCAGCAGCCAACTTCCTGCAGAGCCCCAGCATTTT. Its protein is CASSQLPAEPQHF.